These 8 T cell receptor beta chains were all obtained from the same sample, sequenced in a study of blood T cell repertoires in COVID-19 (TCRdb year 2020). The library relied on the immunoSEQ multiplex PCR assay. TCRdb retrieved this table from immuneACCESS and kept in-frame rearrangements only. Not all clones are present; in checked studies, unresolved V genes account for under half, and no reason is known for the remainder. This sample is represented by roughly 250,000 clones; roughly nine tenths of them were singletons. Less than 15% of the sample comes from the top ten. The sequenced sample consisted of peripheral blood. These receptor sequences come from a woman in her twenties or thirties with COVID-19, enrolled during active disease.

The chain joins TRBV15 to TRBJ2-7; the D gene is possibly TRBD1 (6 bases). V lost 2 bases, J lost 5 bases, and 16 bases lay in between. The CDR3 is 15 residues long. Germline loops: CDR1 LNHNV, CDR2 YYDKDF (reference sequence). The CDR3 loop reads CATSRLGQGRDEQYF. The CDR3 DNA reads as TGTGCCACCAGCAGATTAGGCCAGGGGAGAGACGAGCAGTACTTC.

The J gene is TRBJ2-7, the V gene TRBV27; the match to TRBD2 covers 7 bases. The V gene's germline CDR1 is MNHEY and CDR2 SMNVEV (reference sequence). CDR3 size: 16 residues. J was trimmed by 2 bases and V by 0 bases; bases with no gene match: 7. CDR3: CASSLSGGSVAYEQYF. The CDR3 DNA sequence: TGTGCCAGCAGTTTATCGGGGGGGTCGGTGGCCTACGAGCAGTACTTC.

The V call is TRBV29-1, the J call TRBJ2-7, with D possibly matching TRBD2 (6 bases). This CDR3 comprises 12 residues. The V gene lost 7 bases and the J gene lost 3 bases, with 13 bases spanning the gap. The V gene's germline CDR1 is SQVTM and CDR2 ANQGSEA. The CDR3 DNA reads as TGCAGCGCCGGGGACTCTGACTACGAGCAGTACTTC. Translated: CSAGDSDYEQYF.

This chain links TRBV5-1 with TRBJ1-4; D unclear. CDR3 length: 15 amino acids. Trimming took off 0 bases at V and 3 bases at J, with 9 bases between the two ends. Per the germline V gene, CDR1 is SGHRS and CDR2 is YFSETQ. Here the CDR3 reads CASSLEGGPNEKLFF. The CDR3 coding sequence is TGCGCCAGCAGCTTGGAGGGAGGCCCTAATGAAAAACTGTTTTTT.

The chain has TRBV5-1 and TRBJ2-3; 10 nucleotides agree with TRBD2. This CDR3 has 15 residues. CDR1 and CDR2 from the germline V gene are SGHRS and YFSETQ. Trimming removed 1 base from V and 5 bases from J; junction bases left unmatched: 4. The CDR3 DNA is TGCGCCAGCAGCTTGACTAGCGGGGAGGTAGATACGCAGTATTTT. Protein sequence: CASSLTSGEVDTQYF.

The V gene is TRBV10-2, the J gene TRBJ2-2; TRBD2 matches 7 bases. After removal of 7 bases from V and 2 bases from J, the junction contained 4 bases not matched to a gene. CDR3 size: 14 residues. Looked up from germline, CDR1 is WSHSY and CDR2 is SAAADI. In nucleotides, the CDR3 is TGCGCCAGCAAGCAGCGGGGAAACACCGGGGAGCTGTTTTTT. Translated, it gives CASKQRGNTGELFF.

This chain uses TRBV6-5 with TRBJ1-1; perhaps TRBD1 as D (6 bases). V was cut by 6 bases and J by 6 bases, with 17 bases left in between. The CDR3 is made up of 14 amino acids. The germline V gene encodes CDR1 MNHEY and CDR2 SVGAGI. In nucleotides, the CDR3 is TGTGCCAGCAGCACGTGGGACGGGGGGCCTGAAGCTTTCTTT. It translates to CASSTWDGGPEAFF.

V is TRBV27 and J is TRBJ1-5, with 7 bases matching TRBD1. Germline V gene lookup returns CDR1 MNHEY and CDR2 SMNVEV (reference sequence). CDR3 length equals 17 residues. V trimming: 5 bases; J trimming: 1 base; junction bases outside the gene matches: 11. The DNA of the CDR3 is TGTGCCAGCAGTCCCGGGACAGCCACCATAAGCAATCAGCCCCAGCATTTT. This sequence encodes CASSPGTATISNQPQHF.